Presented here are 13 T cell receptor beta chains from one specimen sequenced in a study of T-cell reconstitution after alpha-beta-depleted transplantation in children. Unique molecular identifiers were incorporated into the prepared TCRbeta library. TCRdb ran MiXCR on the PCR reads and lists one entry per CDR3 protein. Of approximately 300,000 distinct CDR3 sequences listed, roughly a tenth were seen once; the top ten hold 7% to 9.5%. The specimen comprised PBMCs, sampled before TCRalphabeta/CD19-depleted stem cell transplant. The receptors come from a boy under two years old with acute myeloid leukemia, due to receive a stem cell transplant.

There are many counts of this clonotype. The chain joins TRBV27 to TRBJ2-7; D is uncertain. Germline V gene data show CDR1 as MNHEY and CDR2 as SMNVEV (reference sequence). The CDR3 length is 13 residues. V was shortened by 1 base and J by 6 bases, with 10 bases between the two germline ends. The CDR3 region is CASSLLRQTEQYF. CDR3 coding DNA: TGTGCCAGCAGTTTATTACGACAAACCGAGCAGTACTTC.

As DNA, the CDR3 is TGTGCCAGCAGCTCAGTTGAAGTCTTTGATACGCAGTATTTT. Amino acids: CASSSVEVFDTQYF. This chain links TRBV11-2 with TRBJ2-3; D uncertain. This CDR3 contains 14 residues. Trimming removed 4 bases at V and 6 bases at J, with 14 bases between. Germline CDR1 is SGHAT and CDR2 is FQNNGV.

The chain joins TRBV28 to TRBJ2-7, with TRBD2 matching over 7 bases. Germline CDR1 MDHEN, CDR2 SYDVKM. V lost 6 bases and J lost 0; bases outside the gene matches: 5. There are 14 residues in the CDR3. The CDR3 DNA is TGTGCCAGCAGGGAGGGCGGGGGCTCCTACGAGCAGTACTTC. This translates into CASREGGGSYEQYF.

V is TRBV28 and J is TRBJ2-1, with unresolved D. Germline V gene lookup returns CDR1 MDHEN and CDR2 SYDVKM. The CDR3 has 14 amino acids. The germline V and J ends were trimmed by 6 bases and 2 bases, with 11 bases remaining between them. The CDR3 here is CASRETFTYNEQFF. The CDR3 nucleotides are TGTGCCAGCAGAGAAACTTTTACCTACAATGAGCAGTTCTTC.

Ten or more counts support this clonotype. The V call is TRBV7-8, the J call TRBJ2-7, with 9 bases lining up with TRBD1. Germline CDR1 reads SGHVS; CDR2 reads FQNEAQ. The CDR3 runs to 15 residues. Losses at the gene ends were 0 bases for V and 2 bases for J; bases not matched to a gene: 2. Here the CDR3 DNA reads TGTGCCAGCAGCTTAGCGGACAGGGGAGCCTACGAGCAGTACTTC. Its translation: CASSLADRGAYEQYF. Full variable domain (outside the CDR3, taken from reference TRBV7-8 and TRBJ2-7): GAGVSQSPRYKVAKRGQDVALRCDPISGHVSLFWYQQALGQGPEFLTYFQNEAQLDKSGLPSDRFFAERPEGSVSTLKIQRTQQEDSAVYLCASSLADRGAYEQYFGPGTRLTVT.

This clonotype was seen at least ten times. The gene calls are TRBV6-1 and TRBJ2-5, with D hard to call. V was clipped by 2 bases and J by 1 base, with 11 bases between them. This CDR3 spans 15 amino acids. Germline CDR1 is MNHNS and CDR2 is SASEGT. The CDR3 is CASSEFRQFQETQYF. CDR3 nucleotides: TGTGCCAGCAGTGAATTTCGGCAGTTCCAAGAGACCCAGTACTTC.

The chain links TRBV19 to TRBJ1-5; D call uncertain. CDR1 and CDR2 (germline): LNHDA, SQIVND (reference sequence). The CDR3 has 14 amino acids. The V end lost 4 bases, the J end lost 3 bases, and 10 bases lay between the germline ends. The CDR3 is CASSREVINQPQHF. CDR3 sequence (DNA): TGTGCCAGTAGTAGAGAGGTCATCAATCAGCCCCAGCATTTT.

The chain recombines TRBV28 with TRBJ2-5, with 13 bases identical to TRBD2. J gave up 5 bases and V 8 bases, and 20 bases lay outside the gene matches. Germline V CDR1 and CDR2: MDHEN, SYDVKM. CDR3 length: 19 amino acids. CDR3 residues: CASLGLLGLAGPLRETQYF. DNA for the CDR3: TGTGCCAGCCTCGGACTATTGGGACTAGCGGGGCCCCTCCGGGAGACCCAGTACTTC.

This clonotype was recorded at least ten times. The chain recombines TRBV3-1 with TRBJ2-1; TRBD2 agrees at 7 bases. This CDR3 is built from 13 residues. Germline V CDR1 and CDR2: LGHDT, YNNKEL (reference sequence). V trimming: 5 bases; J trimming: 8 bases; junction bases outside the gene matches: 6. The CDR3 DNA reads TGTGCCAGCAGCGCGGGAGAGGTTTATGAGCAGTTCTTC. It yields the protein CASSAGEVYEQFF.

This clonotype was seen repeatedly, ten times or more. V usage is TRBV7-9 and J usage is TRBJ1-2, with D unresolved. Germline lookup yields CDR1 SEHNR and CDR2 FQNEAQ (reference sequence). The length of the CDR3 is 12 residues. V dropped 5 bases and J dropped 8 bases, with 12 bases sitting between them. The CDR3 here is CASSKRGVGYTF. Here the CDR3 DNA reads TGTGCCAGCAGCAAAAGAGGTGTCGGCTACACCTTC. Complete variable domain (other parts from reference TRBV7-9 and TRBJ1-2): DTGVSQNPRHKITKRGQNVTFRCDPISEHNRLYWYRQTLGQGPEFLTYFQNEAQLEKSRLLSDRFSAERPKGSFSTLEIQRTEQGDSAMYLCASSKRGVGYTFGSGTRLTVV.

This clonotype was recorded at least ten times. This sequence joins TRBV16 and TRBJ2-7; D not certain. Germline values: CDR1 KGHSY, CDR2 FQNENV. V was cut by 2 bases and J by 7 bases, with 15 bases left in between. This CDR3 comprises 14 residues. CDR3 loop: CASSQKSRLGEQYF. The CDR3 coding sequence is TGTGCCAGCAGCCAAAAGAGTCGCCTTGGGGAGCAGTACTTC.

Notes on this clonotype: A clone one base away is much larger, so this may be a read error. The rearrangement uses TRBV20-1 and TRBJ2-3, with TRBD2 matching over 12 bases. Germline assignment: CDR1 DFQATT and CDR2 SNEGSKA (reference sequence). The CDR3 covers 16 residues. The chain's CDR3 is CCAPSGRAGGTDTQYF. The CDR3, as DNA: TGCTGTGCTCCTAGCGGGAGGGCCGGGGGCACAGATACGCAGTATTTT.

Many counts were recorded for this clonotype. V is TRBV4-1 and J is TRBJ2-1; TRBD2 aligns across 10 bases. J lost 5 bases, V lost 4 bases, and 8 bases had no gene match. CDR1 is MGHRA and CDR2 is YSYEKL in the germline V gene. This CDR3 is 16 amino acids long. CDR3 in amino acids: CASSLRTSGRDNEQFF. The CDR3 region has the DNA TGCGCCAGCAGCCTTCGGACTAGCGGCAGGGACAATGAGCAGTTCTTC.